This entry lists 26 T cell receptor beta chains sequenced from one sample in a study of cytomegalovirus exposure and HLA in healthy donors. Use of 60 Vbeta and 13 Jbeta primers characterized the PCR. Data came from immunoSEQ multiplex PCR; TCRdb stores just in-frame clones and leaves some out. The table has over 95,000 clones, 60% to 80% seen once; the top ten hold about 8.5%. Sequences were obtained from PBMCs. These receptor sequences come from a man in his late teens or twenties in good health and CMV-seropositive.

This sequence joins TRBV6-5 and TRBJ1-5, with a tentative D call TRBD1 (6 bases). The CDR3 totals 13 residues. The germline V gene has CDR1 MNHEY and CDR2 SVGAGI. Trimming removed 5 bases from V and 4 bases from J, with 9 bases in between. CDR3 in DNA: TGTGCCAGCAGTGACAGGTTAAATCAGCCCCAGCATTTT. This gives the protein CASSDRLNQPQHF.

The chain joins TRBV1 to TRBJ2-5; TRBD2 is the table's D call and was not checked against the DNA. TRBV1 is noted as a pseudogene. This CDR3 comprises 15 residues. The CDR3 loop reads CTSSQALSVSETQYF. The CDR3 DNA reads TGCACCAGCAGCCAAGCATTATCGGTTAGTGAGACCCAGTACTTC.

The chain has TRBV6-4 and TRBJ2-3; 9 bases fit TRBD2. V dropped 0 bases and J dropped 0; count of bases not matched to a gene: 1. The CDR3 runs to 16 residues. CDR1 is MRHNA and CDR2 is SNTAGT in the germline V gene. This CDR3 is CASSDSAGGSTDTQYF. The CDR3, as DNA: TGTGCCAGCAGTGACTCAGCGGGGGGAAGCACAGATACGCAGTATTTT.

This chain links TRBV2 with TRBJ2-2; 8 bases align to TRBD1. CDR1 is SNHLY, CDR2 FYNNEI, per germline. The V gene end was trimmed by 4 bases and the J gene end by 5 bases; junction bases not matched to a gene: 6. This CDR3 has 15 residues. The CDR3 coding sequence is TGTGCCAGCAGTGGGTGGACAGGGTATACCGGGGAGCTGTTTTTT. Its translation: CASSGWTGYTGELFF.

CDR3 region: CASSSSGGADTQYF. The CDR3 nucleotides are TGTGCCAGCAGCTCTAGCGGGGGGGCAGATACGCAGTATTTT. The rearrangement joins TRBV6-4 to TRBJ2-3; 12 bases line up with TRBD2. Germline V gene sequence: CDR1 MRHNA, CDR2 SNTAGT. Trimming removed 6 bases from V and 4 bases from J; junction bases left unmatched: 2. This CDR3 spans 14 amino acids.

This clone has a handful of counts. The chain recombines TRBV2 with TRBJ1-3; D not certain. This CDR3 spans 12 amino acids. V was shortened by 2 bases and J by 11 bases, with 10 bases between the two germline ends. CDR1 is SNHLY, CDR2 FYNNEI, per germline. CDR3 bases: TGTGCCAGCAGTGAAATCGGTATCGCCATATATTTT. Protein: CASSEIGIAIYF.

The genes are TRBV6-6 and TRBJ2-3, with 8 bases identical to TRBD2. CDR3 length: 15 residues. V lost 6 bases to trimming and J lost 2 bases; unmatched junction nucleotides: 7. The germline V gene encodes CDR1 MNHNY and CDR2 SVGAGI (reference sequence). The CDR3 loop is CASRPQRGTTDTQYF. The CDR3 bases are TGTGCCAGCAGACCTCAGCGGGGGACCACAGATACGCAGTATTTT.

The chain couples TRBV2 to TRBJ2-5; TRBD2 matches at 9 bases. Looked up from germline, CDR1 is SNHLY and CDR2 is FYNNEI. This CDR3 contains 16 residues. V gave up 3 bases and J gave up 3 bases; unmatched junction bases: 8. The CDR3 loop is CASSEFLAGTEETQYF. In DNA, the CDR3 is TGTGCCAGCAGTGAGTTCCTAGCGGGGACGGAAGAGACCCAGTACTTC.

V and J are TRBV2 and TRBJ1-2; tentative D call: TRBD1 (5 bases). This CDR3 is built from 14 residues. Trimming shortened V by 8 bases and J by 8 bases, and 21 bases separated the two germline ends. Germline V gene data show CDR1 as SNHLY and CDR2 as FYNNEI. CDR3 residues: CASLSGLQRRGYTF. In DNA, the CDR3 is TGTGCCAGCCTATCGGGACTACAGAGGAGGGGCTACACCTTC.

V and J are TRBV27 and TRBJ2-7; 10 bases align to TRBD2. The ends lost 2 bases at V and 5 bases at J; junction bases unmatched: 3. Germline CDR1 and CDR2: MNHEY and SMNVEV (reference sequence). This CDR3 is built from 14 residues. CDR3 in amino acids: CASSLLAGVNEQYF. The CDR3 nucleotides are TGTGCCAGCAGTTTACTAGCGGGGGTAAACGAGCAGTACTTC.

This clone is a singleton in its sample. The CDR3 region has the DNA TGCAGCGCCGCGGCGAGCTCCTACGAGCAGTACTTC. Translation: CSAAASSYEQYF. The chain has TRBV29-1 and TRBJ2-5; no firm D call. The J call may be faulty, since TRBJ2-7 better matches the DNA end. This CDR3 spans 12 amino acids. Germline CDR1 reads SQVTM; CDR2 reads ANQGSEA.

This clone showed up just a few times. The chain joins TRBV12-5 to TRBJ1-1, with no clear D. The CDR3 covers 13 residues. The V and J ends lost 6 bases and 3 bases respectively, with 11 bases between them. Germline loops: CDR1 LGHNT, CDR2 FRNRAP. The CDR3 DNA sequence: TGTGCTAGTGGGGGAGGGAGCTACACTGAAGCTTTCTTT. Translating it yields CASGGGSYTEAFF.

The chain has TRBV6-1 and TRBJ2-6; TRBD1 might be the D (5 bases). This CDR3 has 16 residues. Looked up from germline, CDR1 is MNHNS and CDR2 is SASEGT. Trimming removed 1 base at V and 0 bases at J, with 7 bases between. As DNA, the CDR3 is TGTGCCAGCAGTGAAGATGACAGCTCTGGGGCCAACGTCCTGACTTTC. This sequence encodes CASSEDDSSGANVLTF.

This clone was observed a handful of times. The chain uses TRBV4-2 and TRBJ2-7; D gene uncertain. The CDR3 runs 16 residues. Trimming cost V 0 bases and J 0 bases, with 12 bases left between them. CDR1 LGHNA and CDR2 YNFKEQ come from the germline V gene. The CDR3 nucleotides are TGTGCCAGCAGCCAAGATCGGTCCAGCGACTCCTACGAGCAGTACTTC. Protein: CASSQDRSSDSYEQYF.

The rearrangement uses TRBV27 and TRBJ1-6, with 10 bases lining up with TRBD1. Trimming removed 7 bases from V and 6 bases from J; junction bases left unmatched: 3. This CDR3 spans 14 amino acids. Germline V gives CDR1 MNHEY, CDR2 SMNVEV (reference sequence). The CDR3 region is CASMRTGGNSPLHF. The CDR3, as DNA: TGTGCCAGCATGCGGACAGGGGGTAATTCACCCCTCCACTTT.

V and J are TRBV7-9 and TRBJ1-1, with TRBD1 matching 7 bases. Looked up from germline, CDR1 is SEHNR and CDR2 is FQNEAQ (reference sequence). V gave up 6 bases and J gave up 7 bases; unmatched junction bases: 11. The CDR3 runs to 14 residues. The DNA of the CDR3 is TGTGCCAGCAGTTTTGACAGGGAACAAGATGAAGCTTTCTTT. Amino acid sequence: CASSFDREQDEAFF.

This chain's CDR3 is CASRGQSDAGELFF. In nucleotides, the CDR3 is TGTGCCAGCAGGGGACAAAGTGACGCCGGGGAGCTGTTTTTT. The chain recombines TRBV6-4 with TRBJ2-2, with D perhaps matching TRBD1 (6 bases). V shed 6 bases and J shed 6 bases, with 14 bases lying between them. The V gene's germline CDR1 is MRHNA and CDR2 SNTAGT. This CDR3 spans 14 amino acids.

The chain recombines TRBV7-9 with TRBJ2-3; D call uncertain. CDR1 is SEHNR and CDR2 is FQNEAQ in the germline V gene (reference sequence). The CDR3 is made up of 13 amino acids. Trimming left V 1 base short and J 2 bases short, with 4 bases between. DNA of the CDR3: TGTGCCAGCAGCTTAGTAGTCACAGATACGCAGTATTTT. Amino acids: CASSLVVTDTQYF.

A remark on this clone: Its ends do not fully match the called genes, so a read error is possible. The chain carries TRBV11-3 and TRBJ2-2; D may be TRBD2 (5 bases). The CDR3 has 13 residues. The germline V gene encodes CDR1 SGHNT and CDR2 YENEEA. CDR3 DNA sequence: TGTTCCAGCAGCTGGACTGACACCGGGGAGCTGTTTTTT. It yields the protein CSSSWTDTGELFF.

The chain recombines TRBV28 with TRBJ2-4; D unclear. Trimming left V 3 bases short and J 2 bases short, with 8 bases between. This CDR3 comprises 14 residues. From germline, CDR1 is MDHEN and CDR2 SYDVKM. DNA of the CDR3: TGTGCCAGCAGTTTGGCTGCCACCAAAAACATTCAGTACTTC. Translated, it gives CASSLAATKNIQYF.

The chain is built from TRBV28 and TRBJ2-7, with TRBD2 matching 8 bases. This CDR3 is built from 14 residues. The germline CDR1 and CDR2 sequences are MDHEN and SYDVKM. The junction had 7 bases not matched to a gene; V was cut back by 5 bases and J by 4 bases. The DNA for the CDR3 is TGTGCCAGCAGTCGTAGCGGGACATCATACGAGCAGTACGTC. Its protein product is CASSRSGTSYEQYV.

The gene calls are TRBV25-1 and TRBJ1-4; 7 nucleotides agree with TRBD1. CDR1 and CDR2 (germline): MGHDK, SYGVNS. The junction had 10 bases not matched to a gene; V was cut back by 2 bases and J by 7 bases. The CDR3 extends over 16 amino acids. The CDR3 spells CASSEGGRGWGEKLFF. The CDR3 region has the DNA TGTGCCAGCAGTGAAGGAGGCAGGGGGTGGGGTGAAAAACTGTTTTTT.

As to this clone: The junction differs from germline at one of its ends, possibly a read error. The chain recombines TRBV28 with TRBJ2-2; 10 nucleotides align to TRBD1. Germline values: CDR1 MDHEN, CDR2 SYDVKM. The CDR3 has 15 amino acids. This CDR3 is CVSSSGTGDLGELFF. The CDR3 DNA follows: TGTGTCAGCAGTTCGGGGACAGGGGATCTCGGGGAGCTGTTTTTT.

J is TRBJ1-5 and V is TRBV7-3; TRBD1 agrees at 9 bases. Germline V CDR1 and CDR2: SGHTA, FQGTGA. The CDR3 is 15 residues long. The junction had 8 bases not matched to a gene; V was cut back by 5 bases and J by 6 bases. As DNA, the CDR3 is TGTGCCAGCAGCCAGGACAGGGGTAAAGGTCAGCCCCAGCATTTT. Translating gives CASSQDRGKGQPQHF.

The genes are TRBV4-1 and TRBJ2-7; D not resolved. The germline gives CDR1 MGHRA, CDR2 YSYEKL. This CDR3 spans 14 amino acids. V lost 0 bases and J lost 2, with 8 bases in between. The CDR3 loop reads CASSQDEAAYEQYV. The CDR3 nucleotides are TGCGCCAGCAGCCAAGACGAGGCGGCCTACGAGCAGTACGTC.

The chain uses TRBV4-1 and TRBJ1-3, with 7 bases lining up with TRBD1. J lost 0 bases, V lost 1 base, and 3 bases had no gene match. The CDR3 totals 16 residues. CDR1 is MGHRA and CDR2 is YSYEKL in the germline V gene. CDR3 bases: TGCGCCAGCAGCCAAGGTCAGGGGGGCTCTGGAAACACCATATATTTT. Translating gives CASSQGQGGSGNTIYF.